What follows describes a single TCR beta chain. One junction end disagrees with the germline gene, perhaps due to a read error. A Seattle source enrolled patients during active infection and followed them longitudinally. This record comes from a study of blood T cell repertoires in COVID-19. Overall study: Sites across the United States, Italy and Spain contributed samples from acute and convalescent COVID-19. PBMCs, B-cell-depleted T cells, or T cells provided the cDNA or gDNA that made up the material.

CDR3 length: 13 amino acids. Germline V gene sequence: CDR1 SGHRS, CDR2 YFSETQ. Original processing methods: Amplifying reference gene primers gave estimates of nucleated cell counts. Libraries were prepared by immunoSEQ multiplex PCR; TCRdb keeps only in-frame clonotypes and omits some of them. V and J calls and clone size are copied from that table; D and trimming were computed from the DNA. The sample gives 200,000 to 250,000 clones, nearly 85% of which show up once; about 1.3% is in the top ten. This clonotype was sampled from a woman aged 30 to 39 with COVID-19, enrolled during active disease. The V and J genes are TRBV5-1 and TRBJ1-2, with 9 bases aligning to TRBD1. The sequenced sample consisted of peripheral blood. The CDR3 DNA reads as TGCGCCAGCAGCCCGTATTTTCCGGGACAGGGCGCCTTC. Its translation is CASSPYFPGQGAF.